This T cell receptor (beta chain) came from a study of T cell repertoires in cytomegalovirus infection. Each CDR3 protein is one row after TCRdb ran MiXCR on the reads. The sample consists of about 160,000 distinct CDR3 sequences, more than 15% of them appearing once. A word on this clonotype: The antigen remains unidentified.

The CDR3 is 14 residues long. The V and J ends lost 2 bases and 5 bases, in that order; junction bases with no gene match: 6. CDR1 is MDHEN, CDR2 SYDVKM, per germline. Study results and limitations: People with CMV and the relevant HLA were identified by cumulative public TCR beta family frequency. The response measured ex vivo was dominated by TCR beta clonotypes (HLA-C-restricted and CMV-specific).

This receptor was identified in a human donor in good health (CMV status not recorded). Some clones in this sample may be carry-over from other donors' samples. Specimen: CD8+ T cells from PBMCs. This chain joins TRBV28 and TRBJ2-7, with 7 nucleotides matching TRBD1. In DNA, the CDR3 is TGTGCCAGCAGTTTAAGGGGGCATAGGGACGAGCAGTACTTC. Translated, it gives CASSLRGHRDEQYF.